This T cell receptor (beta chain) was sequenced for a study of cytomegalovirus exposure and HLA in healthy donors. Whole-study findings and limits: Most TCRs appeared rarely, but some public TCRs recurred in many donors.

Primers included in the PCR were 60 Vbeta and 13 Jbeta primers. Sequencing used immunoSEQ multiplex PCR; TCRdb keeps in-frame clones, though not all of them. The profile covers about 200,000 clones, with 73% appearing a single time and 1.8% taken by the ten largest. The V gene end was trimmed by 1 base and the J gene end by 5 bases; junction bases not matched to a gene: 2. The length of the CDR3 is 13 residues. Germline V gene data show CDR1 as KGHSH and CDR2 as LQKENI. To note about this clone: What it recognizes is unknown.

The source is a woman in her 30s in good health and CMV-seronegative. The chain recombines TRBV18 with TRBJ2-7, with 7 positions matching TRBD1. Sequencing was performed on PBMCs. As DNA, the CDR3 is TGTGCCAGCTCACCACGACAGGGCCACGAGCAGTACTTC. Encoded protein: CASSPRQGHEQYF.